The 19 T cell receptor beta chains given below trace back to one sample, sequenced in a study of cytomegalovirus exposure and HLA in healthy donors. 13 Jbeta primers and 60 Vbeta primers were used for the PCR. The assay was immunoSEQ multiplex PCR, and TCRdb's table has in-frame clones only and misses some. The sample holds roughly 99,000 clones; approximately 76% are singletons and the top ten take roughly 2.1%. Sequenced sample: PBMCs. The receptors originated from a man aged 18 to 30 in good health and CMV-seronegative.

The rearrangement uses TRBV2 and TRBJ1-5; tentative D call: TRBD1 (5 bases). The CDR3 length is 14 residues. Germline V gene lookup returns CDR1 SNHLY and CDR2 FYNNEI. V was trimmed by 6 bases and J by 7 bases, leaving 16 bases between them. CDR3 protein: CASRVTELGQPQHF. In DNA form, the CDR3 reads TGTGCCAGCAGGGTGACAGAGCTTGGCCAGCCCCAGCATTTT.

V usage is TRBV14 and J usage is TRBJ2-3, with a possible D match to TRBD2 (6 bases). Germline V CDR1 and CDR2: SGHDN, FVKESK. The CDR3 contains 16 residues. V was pared by 2 bases and J by 1 base, with 13 bases between. The CDR3 sequence is CASSQISGGGTDTQYF. CDR3 nucleotides: TGTGCCAGCAGCCAAATTTCCGGGGGAGGCACAGATACGCAGTATTTT.

The V and J genes are TRBV10-3 and TRBJ1-6; possibly TRBD1 for D (6 bases). V dropped 1 base and J dropped 6 bases, with 10 bases sitting between them. Germline V lookup: CDR1 ENHRY, CDR2 SYGVKD. CDR3 length: 15 residues. The CDR3 sequence is CAISELQGVNSPLHF. In DNA form, the CDR3 reads TGTGCCATCAGTGAGTTACAGGGCGTTAATTCACCCCTCCACTTT.

The V and J genes are TRBV4-2 and TRBJ2-3; D perhaps matches TRBD2 (5 bases). This CDR3 is built from 14 residues. The germline V gene has CDR1 LGHNA and CDR2 YNFKEQ. Trimming removed 0 bases from V and 5 bases from J, with 9 bases in between. As DNA, the CDR3 is TGTGCCAGCAGCCAAGAGGTGGGAGTAGATACGCAGTATTTT. It translates to CASSQEVGVDTQYF.

This chain uses TRBV6-5 with TRBJ2-1; 7 positions match TRBD2. The CDR3 contains 15 residues. CDR1 and CDR2 (germline): MNHEY, SVGAGI. Trimming took 6 bases from V and 4 from J; bases not matched to a gene: 9. CDR3 sequence reads: CASSLSGAAYNEQFF. In DNA form, the CDR3 reads TGTGCCAGCAGCCTCAGCGGGGCTGCTTACAATGAGCAGTTCTTC.

This chain connects TRBV5-1 to TRBJ2-7; the match to TRBD1 covers 8 bases. Germline V gene lookup returns CDR1 SGHRS and CDR2 YFSETQ. The CDR3 spans 14 residues. V was clipped by 3 bases and J by 5 bases; unmatched bases: 7. Here the CDR3 DNA reads TGCGCCAGCAGCTACAGGGGGGTGATGGACGAGCAGTACTTC. Its protein product is CASSYRGVMDEQYF.

This clone has more than one count but fewer than ten. As DNA, the CDR3 is TGCGCCAGCAGCCAAGACTCGGACAGATGGGTATTCGGCGGGGAGCTGTTTTTT. Its translation: CASSQDSDRWVFGGELFF. The chain has TRBV4-1 and TRBJ2-2; tentatively, D is TRBD1 (6 bases). The germline CDR1 and CDR2 sequences are MGHRA and YSYEKL. The CDR3 is made up of 18 amino acids. Trimming took off 0 bases at V and 7 bases at J, with 21 bases between the two ends.

The chain recombines TRBV9 with TRBJ2-2; TRBD2 matches 7 bases. CDR3 length equals 14 residues. Germline V gives CDR1 SGDLS, CDR2 YYNGEE. With 4 bases clipped from V and 3 bases from J, the junction kept 3 bases outside the gene matches. The CDR3 region is CASSWSGDTGELFF. The DNA of the CDR3 is TGTGCCAGCAGCTGGAGCGGGGACACCGGGGAGCTGTTTTTT. Full variable domain (missing parts from reference TRBV9 and TRBJ2-2): DSGVTQTPKHLITATGQRVTLRCSPRSGDLSVYWYQQSLDQGLQFLIQYYNGEERAKGNILERFSAQQFPDLHSELNLSSLELGDSALYFCASSWSGDTGELFFGEGSRLTVL.

The chain combines TRBV29-1 with TRBJ1-2, with D possibly TRBD1 on 5 matching bases. Trimming shortened V by 4 bases and J by 0 bases, and 12 bases separated the two germline ends. The germline V gene encodes CDR1 SQVTM and CDR2 ANQGSEA. CDR3 length: 14 residues. The CDR3 here is CSVGGSTTNYGYTF. Here the CDR3 DNA reads TGCAGCGTTGGGGGCAGTACCACTAACTATGGCTACACCTTC.

The chain has TRBV29-1 and TRBJ2-5; TRBD2 matches at 11 bases. The germline V gene encodes CDR1 SQVTM and CDR2 ANQGSEA. With V trimmed by 3 bases and J by 11 bases, 8 bases remained unmatched. The CDR3 length is 13 residues. CDR3: CSVEPSGGFEQYF. CDR3 nucleotides: TGCAGCGTTGAGCCTAGCGGGGGGTTTGAGCAGTACTTC.

The chain employs TRBV5-1 and TRBJ2-7, with D possibly matching TRBD1 (5 bases). The germline V and J ends were trimmed by 3 bases and 4 bases, with 14 bases remaining between them. Germline V lookup: CDR1 SGHRS, CDR2 YFSETQ. This CDR3 spans 14 amino acids. The CDR3 loop reads CASSYGQMGYEQYF. The CDR3 nucleotides are TGCGCCAGCAGCTACGGACAAATGGGTTACGAGCAGTACTTC.

V and J are TRBV6-1 and TRBJ2-1; TRBD2 is a possible D gene (5 bases). Germline V gives CDR1 MNHNS, CDR2 SASEGT. CDR3 size: 13 residues. V dropped 4 bases and J dropped 8 bases, with 12 bases sitting between them. CDR3 bases: TGTGCCAGCAGTGGAAGAGGGCCCCATGAGCAGTTCTTC. Its translation is CASSGRGPHEQFF.

Only a few counts were recorded for this clone. This chain connects TRBV5-1 to TRBJ1-1; D might be TRBD1 (6 bases). Deletions cut 0 bases from V and 1 base from J, with 7 bases between. The CDR3 totals 14 residues. Germline CDR1 reads SGHRS; CDR2 reads YFSETQ. The CDR3 DNA reads as TGCGCCAGCAGCTTGGGGACAGAGAACACTGAAGCTTTCTTT. This codes for CASSLGTENTEAFF.

The chain couples TRBV2 to TRBJ2-3; 12 bases match TRBD2. The CDR3 spans 14 residues. CDR1 SNHLY and CDR2 FYNNEI come from the germline V gene. With 7 bases clipped from V and 5 bases from J, the junction kept 4 bases outside the gene matches. The CDR3 sequence: CASTSGGAVDTQYF. Here the CDR3 DNA reads TGTGCCAGCACTAGCGGGGGGGCGGTAGATACGCAGTATTTT.

V usage is TRBV4-3 and J usage is TRBJ1-2; D is uncertain. The V and J ends lost 0 bases and 6 bases respectively, with 17 bases between them. The CDR3 extends over 16 amino acids. Germline V gene sequence: CDR1 LGHNA, CDR2 YSLEER. Here the CDR3 DNA reads TGCGCCAGCAGCCAAGATCCCCTGCAGCTCCGGGATGGCTACACCTTC. This gives the protein CASSQDPLQLRDGYTF.

This clone was observed once. Its ends do not fully match the called genes, so a read error is possible. V gene TRBV5-4 combines with J gene TRBJ1-2; 10 bases map to TRBD1. This CDR3 is built from 14 residues. The germline V gene has CDR1 SGHNT and CDR2 YYREEE (reference sequence). The CDR3 DNA reads as TGTGCCAGCAGTTCCGGGACAGGGGAGGTTGGCTACCCCTTC. The encoded protein is CASSSGTGEVGYPF.

This clone was observed a single time. This chain connects TRBV6-1 to TRBJ2-3; D is ambiguous. CDR3 length: 13 residues. Germline CDR1 MNHNS, CDR2 SASEGT. V gave up 8 bases and J gave up 1 base, with 10 bases separating them. CDR3 DNA sequence: TGTGCCAGCGACTTGGTTGGCACAGATACGCAGTATTTT. Translation gives CASDLVGTDTQYF.

The J gene is TRBJ1-6, the V gene TRBV2; D is perhaps TRBD1 (5 bases). Trimming left V 4 bases short and J 9 bases short, with 13 bases between. The germline gives CDR1 SNHLY, CDR2 FYNNEI. This CDR3 contains 14 residues. The CDR3, as DNA: TGTGCCAGCAGTGGTCAGGGCTCGGGTTCACCCCTCCACTTT. Amino acid sequence: CASSGQGSGSPLHF.

This clone was observed a handful of times. This chain uses TRBV6-5 with TRBJ1-1; the D is unclear. Germline loops: CDR1 MNHEY, CDR2 SVGAGI. This CDR3 has 14 amino acids. The V gene lost 6 bases and the J gene lost 4 bases, with 15 bases spanning the gap. CDR3 loop: CASRSGPVSTEAFF. The CDR3 DNA reads as TGTGCCAGCAGGTCAGGTCCCGTAAGCACTGAAGCTTTCTTT.